This T cell receptor beta chain derives from a study of radiotherapy plus CTLA-4 blockade in lung cancer. Assay used: immunoSEQ multiplex PCR; TCRdb lists only in-frame clones, some missing. The data hold about 49,000 clones, with less than 85% observed a single time. CDR1 and CDR2 (germline): GTSNPN, SVGIG (reference sequence). Trimming took 0 bases from V and 0 from J, leaving 12 bases between them. The CDR3 covers 16 residues. Comments on this clone: Antigen: not known.

Study results and limitations: Peripheral blood showed expansion of tumor-derived TCR clones after radiotherapy and ipilimumab.

Sample: peripheral blood, taken from a patient treated with radiotherapy plus ipilimumab. The V and J genes are TRBV30 and TRBJ2-1; D is uncertain. This TCR was recovered from a human donor with non-small cell lung cancer who had stable disease on radiotherapy plus ipilimumab. CDR3 coding DNA: TGTGCCTGGAGTGTCGACCCACGAGGCTCCTACAATGAGCAGTTCTTC. Residues: CAWSVDPRGSYNEQFF.